These 17 T cell receptor beta chains were all obtained from the same sample, sequenced in a study of early T cells in non-severe SARS-CoV-2 infection. TCRdb processed the 5' RACE reads anew with MiXCR; each CDR3 protein has one entry. The sample lists roughly 55,000 distinct CDR3 sequences, about 15% seen once, with more than 8.5% in the top ten. The sample was whole blood, taken at baseline. The receptors here all came from an adult who was a healthcare worker with PCR-confirmed SARS-CoV-2 infection or an uninfected control (not recorded which).

This clonotype was counted between two and nine times. The chain couples TRBV7-3 to TRBJ2-2; D is unresolved. V was cut by 0 bases and J by 4 bases, with 3 bases left in between. Per germline, CDR1 SGHTA and CDR2 FQGTGA. This CDR3 spans 13 amino acids. Here the CDR3 DNA reads TGTGCCAGCAGCTTAACCGGCACCGGGGAGCTGTTTTTT. It encodes CASSLTGTGELFF.

This clonotype was found a few times. V is TRBV2 and J is TRBJ1-4, with D unresolved. The CDR3 contains 13 residues. Germline loops: CDR1 SNHLY, CDR2 FYNNEI. The V end lost 7 bases, the J end lost 4 bases, and 10 bases lay between the germline ends. The CDR3 nucleotides are TGTGCCAGCACTTCAGCGATTAATGAAAAACTGTTTTTT. It yields the protein CASTSAINEKLFF.

This clonotype was seen many times. The rearrangement uses TRBV20-1 and TRBJ2-3, with 8 bases matching TRBD2. The ends lost 2 bases at V and 1 base at J; junction bases unmatched: 8. This CDR3 region has 16 residues. Germline-derived CDR1 and CDR2 are DFQATT and SNEGSKA (reference sequence). The CDR3 DNA sequence: TGCAGTGCTAGAATCCGTCTAGCGGGCCGCACAGATACGCAGTATTTT. Its protein product is CSARIRLAGRTDTQYF.

This chain joins TRBV18 and TRBJ2-3; D is uncertain. The germline V gene encodes CDR1 KGHSH and CDR2 LQKENI. Deletions cut 2 bases from V and 5 bases from J, with 8 bases between. CDR3 size: 13 residues. CDR3 coding DNA: TGTGCCAGCTCACCAACCGAGGAAGATACGCAGTATTTT. Translated, it gives CASSPTEEDTQYF.

This clonotype appeared many times. This chain connects TRBV5-5 to TRBJ1-2; TRBD1 matches at 7 bases. The CDR3 loop spans 16 amino acids. The germline CDR1 and CDR2 sequences are SGHKS and YYEKEE (reference sequence). Losses at the gene ends were 1 base for V and 6 bases for J; bases not matched to a gene: 12. As DNA, the CDR3 is TGTGCCAGCAGCTTGTATCAGCAAACAGGGGTGCATGGCTACACCTTC. This gives the protein CASSLYQQTGVHGYTF.

This clonotype was seen more than once but under ten times. The chain links TRBV4-2 to TRBJ1-6; the D gene is possibly TRBD1 (5 bases). Germline CDR1 reads LGHNA; CDR2 reads YNFKEQ. This CDR3 contains 15 residues. V lost 0 bases to trimming and J lost 10 bases, with 13 bases between them. The CDR3 is CASSQDYTGDSPLHF. CDR3 DNA sequence: TGTGCCAGCAGCCAAGATTACACGGGGGACTCACCCCTCCACTTT.

This clonotype was observed a handful of times. The rearrangement uses TRBV29-1 and TRBJ1-2; a weak D match, TRBD1 (6 bases). This CDR3 spans 12 amino acids. Trimming pared 6 bases from V and 5 bases from J, leaving 13 bases between. Looked up from germline, CDR1 is SQVTM and CDR2 is ANQGSEA. In nucleotides, the CDR3 is TGCAGCGTCCCCGGGACACGATATGGCTACACCTTC. It specifies CSVPGTRYGYTF.

This clonotype has a count of ten or more. The chain has TRBV12-5 and TRBJ1-1, with a possible D match to TRBD1 (5 bases). Trimming stripped 1 base from V and 7 bases from J, with 10 bases between. Germline loops: CDR1 LGHNT, CDR2 FRNRAP. This CDR3 region has 13 residues. The CDR3 DNA reads as TGTGCTAGTGGTTTGGGACAGACGAATGAAGCTTTCTTT. Its protein product is CASGLGQTNEAFF.

This sequence joins TRBV7-9 and TRBJ1-1, with D unresolved. V shed 4 bases and J shed 5 bases, with 26 bases lying between them. Germline assignment: CDR1 SEHNR and CDR2 FQNEAQ (reference sequence). The CDR3 covers 18 residues. The CDR3 sequence is CASSSRPLRTLGGTEAFF. The CDR3 nucleotides are TGTGCCAGCAGCTCCCGACCACTCCGGACCCTTGGAGGAACTGAAGCTTTCTTT.

This sequence joins TRBV10-2 and TRBJ2-7; a weak D match, TRBD1 (5 bases). CDR3 length: 13 amino acids. Germline loops: CDR1 WSHSY, CDR2 SAAADI. V gave up 4 bases and J gave up 2 bases, with 9 bases separating them. This chain's CDR3 is CASSGYRTYEQYF. CDR3 DNA: TGCGCCAGCAGTGGATACAGGACCTACGAGCAGTACTTC.

This clonotype was seen repeatedly, ten times or more. The rearrangement uses TRBV10-2 and TRBJ2-5; TRBD1 matches 10 bases. The CDR3 is made up of 16 amino acids. After removal of 5 bases from V and 4 bases from J, the junction contained 10 bases not matched to a gene. Germline V gives CDR1 WSHSY, CDR2 SAAADI. CDR3: CASSQYQGQGLETQYF. CDR3 sequence (DNA): TGCGCCAGCAGTCAGTATCAGGGACAGGGGTTAGAGACCCAGTACTTC.

The table lists this clonotype with a few counts. The chain recombines TRBV12-3 or TRBV12-4 with TRBJ2-1; possibly TRBD1 for D (9 bases). This CDR3 is 16 amino acids long. Between the trimmed V and J ends, which lost 10 bases and 6 bases, there was a span of 25 bases. The CDR3, as DNA: TGTGCCAACTCACGGGGGGGACAGGGAGTAAGCAATGAGCAGTTCTTC. Its translation: CANSRGGQGVSNEQFF.

V usage is TRBV3-1 and J usage is TRBJ1-2, with D perhaps TRBD1 (5 bases). CDR1 and CDR2 from the germline V gene are LGHDT and YNNKEL (reference sequence). Trimming pared 5 bases from V and 5 bases from J, leaving 18 bases between. CDR3 length: 15 residues. The CDR3 DNA is TGTGCCAGCAGCTCAAAGGGACGTACGATTTATGGCTACACCTTC. This gives the protein CASSSKGRTIYGYTF.

This chain joins TRBV7-9 and TRBJ1-1; D is undetermined. Germline loops: CDR1 SEHNR, CDR2 FQNEAQ (reference sequence). V was trimmed by 1 base and J by 8 bases, leaving 11 bases between them. This CDR3 region has 13 residues. DNA for the CDR3: TGTGCCAGCAGCTTAGAAGTTGCAGGAGAAGCTTTCTTT. Translated: CASSLEVAGEAFF.

In this sample, this clonotype turned up many times. This chain joins TRBV9 and TRBJ2-1; D ambiguous. The CDR3 has 14 amino acids. V was trimmed by 4 bases and J by 4 bases, leaving 12 bases between them. In germline, CDR1 is SGDLS, CDR2 YYNGEE. This CDR3 reads CASSPQRGYNEQFF. Here the CDR3 DNA reads TGTGCCAGCAGCCCCCAAAGAGGTTACAATGAGCAGTTCTTC.

This clonotype was found a few times. This chain links TRBV3-1 with TRBJ1-5; 12 bases map to TRBD1. The CDR3 totals 15 residues. The V and J ends lost 3 bases and 5 bases, in that order; junction bases with no gene match: 2. Per germline, CDR1 LGHDT and CDR2 YNNKEL (reference sequence). Written as DNA, the CDR3 is TGTGCCAGCAGCCAGGGACAGGGGGCCTATCAGCCCCAGCATTTT. Amino acid sequence: CASSQGQGAYQPQHF.

This clonotype was seen only a few times. This rearrangement joins TRBV6-1 to TRBJ2-6; TRBD1 matches at 11 bases. This CDR3 comprises 16 residues. Per the germline V gene, CDR1 is MNHNS and CDR2 is SASEGT. V lost 10 bases and J lost 2; bases outside the gene matches: 7. For the CDR3, the DNA is TGTGCCATGGGAGGGGACAGGGGGACTGGGGCCAACGTCCTGACTTTC. It specifies CAMGGDRGTGANVLTF.